The next 20 T cell receptor beta chains were all read from a single sample in a study of cytomegalovirus exposure and HLA in healthy donors. In the PCR, 60 Vbeta and 13 Jbeta primers were used. Measured with immunoSEQ multiplex PCR; TCRdb has only the in-frame clones, and not every one. The sample gives 150,000 or so clones, 80% to 90% of which show up once; around 1.8% is in the top ten. The sequenced material came from PBMCs. The receptors were sampled from a woman aged 18 to 35 in good health and CMV-seronegative.

The chain uses TRBV28 and TRBJ2-1, with D unclear. The germline V gene has CDR1 MDHEN and CDR2 SYDVKM. The CDR3 totals 13 residues. V was cut by 8 bases and J by 14 bases, with 22 bases left in between. CDR3 coding DNA: TGTGCCAGCTCGAGCACCATTTACCGGGTGGAGTTCTTC. This gives the protein CASSSTIYRVEFF.

The chain recombines TRBV4-2 with TRBJ2-7; TRBD2 is a possible D gene (6 bases). The germline V and J ends were trimmed by 4 bases and 1 base, with 11 bases remaining between them. Per the germline V gene, CDR1 is LGHNA and CDR2 is YNFKEQ. CDR3 size: 14 residues. CDR3 coding DNA: TGTGCCAGCAGCCCTTTAGCGGCGTCCTACGAGCAGTACTTC. Protein product: CASSPLAASYEQYF.

V gene TRBV6-4 combines with J gene TRBJ1-6; unclear D gene. V was cut by 3 bases and J by 3 bases, with 6 bases left in between. This CDR3 region has 14 residues. Germline V gives CDR1 MRHNA, CDR2 SNTAGT. The CDR3 nucleotides are TGTGCCAGCAGTGAGAACATCTATAATTCACCCCTCCACTTT. Protein: CASSENIYNSPLHF.

The chain combines TRBV28 with TRBJ1-1, with D tentatively TRBD1 (5 bases). The germline V and J ends were trimmed by 4 bases and 1 base, with 13 bases remaining between them. The CDR3 runs 15 residues. Germline lookup yields CDR1 MDHEN and CDR2 SYDVKM. CDR3 in amino acids: CASSSTFTGNTEAFF. CDR3 nucleotides: TGTGCCAGCAGTTCAACATTTACAGGGAACACTGAAGCTTTCTTT.

V and J are TRBV5-1 and TRBJ2-7; TRBD1 might be the D (6 bases). The ends were cut back, 3 bases at V and 4 bases at J, with 11 bases in the middle. CDR1 SGHRS and CDR2 YFSETQ come from the germline V gene. This CDR3 has 13 amino acids. CDR3 nucleotides: TGCGCCAGCAGCTGGGGGCCAGGGTACGAGCAGTACTTC. Translated, it gives CASSWGPGYEQYF.

The chain links TRBV7-3 to TRBJ2-7, with TRBD2 identical over 8 bases. The V gene's germline CDR1 is SGHTA and CDR2 FQGTGA. J was trimmed by 4 bases and V by 1 base; bases with no gene match: 6. The CDR3 is 15 residues long. The CDR3 sequence: CASSLSLAGSYEQYF. CDR3 nucleotides: TGTGCCAGCAGCTTAAGCCTAGCGGGTTCGTACGAGCAGTACTTC.

The chain couples TRBV7-6 to TRBJ2-7, with 12 bases identical to TRBD2. J was trimmed by 2 bases and V by 6 bases; bases with no gene match: 11. Germline values: CDR1 SGHVS, CDR2 FNYEAQ. The CDR3 has 17 residues. The CDR3 bases are TGTGCCAGCAGGTTAACTAGCGGGGGGAACCCTCCCTACGAGCAGTACTTC. This translates into CASRLTSGGNPPYEQYF.

The chain employs TRBV5-1 and TRBJ2-3, with 7 bases identical to TRBD2. Losses at the gene ends were 4 bases for V and 10 bases for J; bases not matched to a gene: 12. Germline V lookup: CDR1 SGHRS, CDR2 YFSETQ. The CDR3 is 14 amino acids. DNA of the CDR3: TGCGCCAGCAGCCCGTGGACTAGTGAGGGGTCGCAGTATTTT. It specifies CASSPWTSEGSQYF.

The J gene is TRBJ1-2, the V gene TRBV29-1, with 9 positions matching TRBD1. V trimming: 7 bases; J trimming: 2 bases; junction bases outside the gene matches: 2. There are 12 residues in the CDR3. Germline assignment: CDR1 SQVTM and CDR2 ANQGSEA. The CDR3 here is CSAGTGNYGYTF. For the CDR3, the DNA is TGCAGCGCGGGGACAGGGAACTATGGCTACACCTTC.

The V and J genes are TRBV14 and TRBJ2-3; D ambiguous. In germline, CDR1 is SGHDN, CDR2 FVKESK. Trimming pared 5 bases from V and 5 bases from J, leaving 8 bases between. The CDR3 loop spans 12 amino acids. In DNA form, the CDR3 reads TGTGCCAGCAGCACCCCCGGAGATACGCAGTATTTT. It codes for CASSTPGDTQYF.

This sequence joins TRBV5-1 and TRBJ1-1, with 8 bases fitting TRBD1. The CDR3 totals 16 residues. Per germline, CDR1 SGHRS and CDR2 YFSETQ. Trimming at V came to 0 bases and at J to 5 bases, leaving 9 bases not matched to a gene. This CDR3 reads CASSLENRGGETEAFF. The CDR3 bases are TGCGCCAGCAGCTTGGAAAACAGGGGGGGAGAGACTGAAGCTTTCTTT. Full variable domain (missing parts from reference TRBV5-1 and TRBJ1-1): KAGVTQTPRYLIKTRGQQVTLSCSPISGHRSVSWYQQTPGQGLQFLFEYFSETQRNKGNFPGRFSGRQFSNSRSEMNVSTLELGDSALYLCASSLENRGGETEAFFGQGTRLTVV.

The chain combines TRBV11-2 with TRBJ2-3; D is possibly TRBD2 (6 bases). CDR1 is SGHAT and CDR2 is FQNNGV in the germline V gene. The CDR3 runs 18 residues. V shed 3 bases and J shed 0 bases, with 19 bases lying between them. The CDR3 protein is CASSLGELARSSTDTQYF. The CDR3 DNA follows: TGTGCCAGCAGCTTGGGAGAGCTAGCGCGTAGCAGCACAGATACGCAGTATTTT.

The genes are TRBV14 and TRBJ2-2; TRBD1 agrees at 8 bases. The CDR3 consists of 15 residues. The V segment lost 3 bases and the J segment 7 bases; nucleotides outside the gene matches: 7. Germline loops: CDR1 SGHDN, CDR2 FVKESK. CDR3 DNA sequence: TGTGCCAGCAGCCAGTCGGGCAGGGGGCACGGGGAGCTGTTTTTT. The encoded protein is CASSQSGRGHGELFF.

This clone was seen a single time. The chain employs TRBV5-1 and TRBJ1-2, with 7 bases lining up with TRBD1. The CDR3 has 15 amino acids. V lost 0 bases and J lost 5; bases outside the gene matches: 7. Germline CDR1 is SGHRS and CDR2 is YFSETQ. The CDR3 nucleotides are TGCGCCAGCAGCTTGGAGGGGGCTCCTGCATATGGCTACACCTTC. Encoded protein: CASSLEGAPAYGYTF.

This chain connects TRBV5-1 to TRBJ2-5; D is unresolved. Gene TRBJ2-7 matches the end of the DNA better, so the J call may be wrong. CDR1 and CDR2 from the germline V gene are SGHRS and YFSETQ. CDR3 size: 13 residues. The CDR3 sequence: CASSLELAYEQYF. The CDR3 DNA reads as TGCGCCAGCAGCTTGGAATTAGCATACGAGCAGTACTTC.

This chain joins TRBV6-1 and TRBJ2-7; perhaps TRBD2 as D (5 bases). There are 15 residues in the CDR3. Trimming cost V 2 bases and J 5 bases, with 16 bases left between them. The germline V gene encodes CDR1 MNHNS and CDR2 SASEGT. Here the CDR3 DNA reads TGTGCCAGCAGTGAAAAGGCGGGCGCGCCCCACGAGCAGTACTTC. Amino acid sequence: CASSEKAGAPHEQYF.

V usage is TRBV2 and J usage is TRBJ2-5; TRBD1 might be the D (6 bases). In germline, CDR1 is SNHLY, CDR2 FYNNEI. Deletions cut 7 bases from V and 4 bases from J, with 22 bases between. This CDR3 comprises 16 residues. CDR3 region: CASTNGQSFMRETQYF. CDR3 bases: TGTGCCAGCACCAACGGACAGTCTTTTATGAGAGAGACCCAGTACTTC.

The chain joins TRBV7-6 to TRBJ1-1, with D possibly being TRBD1 (5 bases). V was trimmed by 2 bases and J by 2 bases, leaving 9 bases between them. The CDR3 extends over 14 amino acids. The germline V gene encodes CDR1 SGHVS and CDR2 FNYEAQ. CDR3 loop: CASSLLDSNTEAFF. The CDR3, as DNA: TGTGCCAGCAGCTTATTAGACAGCAACACTGAAGCTTTCTTT.

This clone was counted a single time. This chain uses TRBV7-9 with TRBJ1-2, with D unresolved. The V gene lost 3 bases and the J gene lost 3 bases, with 11 bases spanning the gap. The CDR3 runs to 14 residues. CDR1 and CDR2 (germline): SEHNR, FQNEAQ (reference sequence). The CDR3, as DNA: TGTGCCAGCAGCTTGGAGGGAAGACACTATGGCTACACCTTC. Residues: CASSLEGRHYGYTF. The full variable domain, rest sourced from reference TRBV7-9 and TRBJ1-2, is DTGVSQNPRHKITKRGQNVTFRCDPISEHNRLYWYRQTLGQGPEFLTYFQNEAQLEKSRLLSDRFSAERPKGSFSTLEIQRTEQGDSAMYLCASSLEGRHYGYTFGSGTRLTVV.

This clone has more than one count but fewer than ten. The genes are TRBV6-1 and TRBJ2-7; no firm D call. The V end lost 8 bases, the J end lost 3 bases, and 11 bases lay between the germline ends. Germline V gene sequence: CDR1 MNHNS, CDR2 SASEGT. This CDR3 contains 12 residues. Here the CDR3 reads CASAVSFYEQYF. CDR3 in DNA: TGTGCCAGCGCGGTCAGTTTCTACGAGCAGTACTTC.